Below, one T cell receptor (beta chain) is given with its context. Antigen specificity is unknown. This record comes from a study of identical twins. Study-level findings and limits: Modeled out-of-frame TCR alpha sharing in monozygotic twins fell below observed levels. Fewer insertions characterized abundant cord blood beta clonotypes, whereas memory repertoires showed none.

The J segment lost 2 bases and the V segment lost 2 bases, leaving 3 bases of the junction unmatched. Germline loops: CDR1 SGHRS, CDR2 YFSETQ. This CDR3 is built from 14 residues. Among all donors, each was a healthy Caucasian. TCRdb re-called the 5' RACE reads with MiXCR, one entry per CDR3 protein. This sample has around 1.7 million distinct CDR3 sequences, with about 32% found just once. The clonotype originates from a newborn girl in good health. Sequences were obtained from cord blood. V is TRBV5-1 and J is TRBJ2-7, with 8 bases that match TRBD1. The CDR3 region is CASSFKTGAYEQYF. The DNA of the CDR3 is TGCGCCAGCAGCTTCAAGACAGGGGCCTACGAGCAGTACTTC.